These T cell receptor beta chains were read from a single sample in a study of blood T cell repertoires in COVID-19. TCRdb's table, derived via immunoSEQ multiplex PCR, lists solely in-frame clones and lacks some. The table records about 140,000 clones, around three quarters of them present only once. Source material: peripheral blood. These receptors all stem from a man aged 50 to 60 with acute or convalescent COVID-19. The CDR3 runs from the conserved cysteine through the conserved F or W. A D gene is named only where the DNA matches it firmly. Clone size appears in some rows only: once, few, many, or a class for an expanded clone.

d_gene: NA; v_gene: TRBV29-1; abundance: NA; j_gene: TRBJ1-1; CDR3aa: CSVPPGMRLMNTEAFF; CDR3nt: TGCAGCGTCCCCCCAGGGATGCGACTCATGAACACTGAAGCTTTCTTT
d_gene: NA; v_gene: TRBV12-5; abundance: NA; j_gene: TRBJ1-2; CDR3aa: CASGLDGLYGYTF; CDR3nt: TGTGCTAGTGGTCTGGACGGTCTCTATGGCTACACCTTC
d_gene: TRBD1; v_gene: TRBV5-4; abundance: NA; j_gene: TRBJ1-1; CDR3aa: CASSIDRVVAFF; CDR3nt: TGTGCCAGCAGCATTGACAGGGTAGTAGCTTTCTTT
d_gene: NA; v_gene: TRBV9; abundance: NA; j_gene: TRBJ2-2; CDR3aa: CASSPNTGNTGELFF; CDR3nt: TGTGCCAGCAGCCCCAACACAGGGAACACCGGGGAGCTGTTTTTT
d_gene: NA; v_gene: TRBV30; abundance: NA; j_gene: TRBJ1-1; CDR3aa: CAWKGGNTEAFF; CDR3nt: TGTGCCTGGAAAGGGGGGAACACTGAAGCTTTCTTT
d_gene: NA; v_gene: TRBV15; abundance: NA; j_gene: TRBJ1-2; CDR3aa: CATSREEGDGYTF; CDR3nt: TGTGCCACCAGCAGAGAGGAGGGTGATGGCTACACCTTC
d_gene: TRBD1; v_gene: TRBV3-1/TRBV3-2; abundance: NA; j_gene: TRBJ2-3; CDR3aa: CASSPTGQGRSDTQYF; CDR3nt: TGTGCCAGCAGCCCGACAGGGCAAGGGAGATCAGATACGCAGTATTTT
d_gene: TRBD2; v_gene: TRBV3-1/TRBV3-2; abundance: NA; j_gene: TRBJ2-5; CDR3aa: CASSQPPAGAPGTQYF; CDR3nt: TGTGCCAGCAGCCAACCCCCAGCGGGGGCCCCGGGGACCCAGTACTTC
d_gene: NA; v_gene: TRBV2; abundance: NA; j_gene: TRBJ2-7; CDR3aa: CASSEASYEQYF; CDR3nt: TGTGCCAGCAGTGAAGCGAGTTACGAGCAGTACTTC
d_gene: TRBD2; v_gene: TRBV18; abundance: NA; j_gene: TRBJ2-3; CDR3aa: CASSPQGRGADTQYF; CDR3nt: TGTGCCAGCTCACCCCAGGGGCGGGGGGCCGATACGCAGTATTTT
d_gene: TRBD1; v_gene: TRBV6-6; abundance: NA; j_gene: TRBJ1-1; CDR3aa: CASSYTGQDTEAFF; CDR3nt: TGTGCCAGCAGTTACACCGGACAGGACACTGAAGCTTTCTTT
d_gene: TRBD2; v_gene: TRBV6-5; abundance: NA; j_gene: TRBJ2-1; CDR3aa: CASSRLAGVDNEQFF; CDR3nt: TGTGCCAGCAGTCGACTAGCGGGGGTAGACAATGAGCAGTTCTTC
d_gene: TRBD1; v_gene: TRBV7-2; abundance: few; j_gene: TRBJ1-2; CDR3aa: CASSPDRGFNYGYTF; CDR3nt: TGTGCCAGCAGCCCGGACAGGGGGTTTAACTATGGCTACACCTTC
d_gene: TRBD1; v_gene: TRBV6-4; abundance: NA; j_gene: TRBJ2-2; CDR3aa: CASSSVGQVGTGELFF; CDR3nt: TGTGCCAGCAGTTCCGTTGGACAGGTCGGCACCGGGGAGCTGTTTTTT
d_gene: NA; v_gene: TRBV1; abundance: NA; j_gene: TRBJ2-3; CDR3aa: CTSSQDRGLAGKKDTQYF; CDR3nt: TGCACCAGCAGCCAAGATAGGGGACTAGCGGGGAAGAAGGATACGCAGTATTTT
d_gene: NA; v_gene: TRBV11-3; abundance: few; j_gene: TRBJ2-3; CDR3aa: CASSSGTDTQYF; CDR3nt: TGTGCCAGCAGCTCAGGCACAGATACGCAGTATTTT
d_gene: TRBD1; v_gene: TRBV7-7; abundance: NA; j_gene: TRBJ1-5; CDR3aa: CASSRGTGQPQHF; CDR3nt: TGTGCCAGCAGTAGAGGGACAGGCCAGCCCCAGCATTTT
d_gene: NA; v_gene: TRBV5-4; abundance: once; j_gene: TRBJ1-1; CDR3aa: CASSPDGQGTEAFF; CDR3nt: TGTGCCAGCAGCCCAGACGGGCAGGGCACTGAAGCTTTCTTT
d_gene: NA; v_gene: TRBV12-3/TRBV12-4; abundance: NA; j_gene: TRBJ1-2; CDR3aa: CASSPGSYYGYTF; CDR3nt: TGTGCCAGCAGCCCGGGGTCTTACTATGGCTACACCTTC
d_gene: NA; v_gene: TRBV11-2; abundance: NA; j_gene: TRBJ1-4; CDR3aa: CASSLDGTTNEKLFF; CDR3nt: TGTGCCAGCAGCTTAGACGGTACAACTAATGAAAAACTGTTTTTT
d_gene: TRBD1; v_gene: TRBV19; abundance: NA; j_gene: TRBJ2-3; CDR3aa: CASTGQLTDTQYF; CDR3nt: TGTGCCAGTACGGGACAGCTCACAGATACGCAGTATTTT
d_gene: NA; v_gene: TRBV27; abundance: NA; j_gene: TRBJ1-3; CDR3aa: CASSLSYSGNTIYF; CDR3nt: TGTGCCAGCAGTTTATCGTACAGCGGAAACACCATATATTTT
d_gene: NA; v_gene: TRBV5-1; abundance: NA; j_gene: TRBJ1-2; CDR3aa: CASSLVEGSAYGYTF; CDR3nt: TGCGCCAGCAGCTTGGTGGAGGGTTCAGCCTATGGCTACACCTTC